This T cell receptor beta chain was recovered during a study of vaccination and CD4 T cells after COVID-19. Concerning this clonotype: Its antigen is undetermined.

Cultured CD4+ T cells had their DNA profiled by the Oncomine TCR Beta short-read assay. The template was genomic DNA from cultured CD4+ T cells. A single record per CDR3 protein comes from TCRdb applying MiXCR to the PCR reads. The sample lists 4,000 or so distinct CDR3 sequences, 20% to 25% occurring once. Treatment described: approximately nine-day PBMC culture with coronavirus spike peptide pools or control peptides (ViraFEST assay). The CDR3 length is 13 residues. V was shortened by 0 bases and J by 1 base, with 3 bases between the two germline ends. Per the germline V gene, CDR1 is SGHAT and CDR2 is FQNNGV.

Specimen: CD4+ T cells from blood, cultured in vitro. The TCR comes from a human donor who had recovered from COVID-19. V is TRBV11-2 and J is TRBJ1-1; D ambiguous. In DNA, the CDR3 is TGTGCCAGCAGCTTAGAACAGAACACTGAAGCTTTCTTT. Protein sequence: CASSLEQNTEAFF.